This passage covers 30 T cell receptor beta chains from one sample sequenced in a study of shared clonotypes between healthy human individuals. Sequencing used immunoSEQ multiplex PCR; TCRdb keeps in-frame clones, though not all of them. This sample has under 1,100,000 clones, with under 80% found just once. Sequencing was performed on memory CD4+ T cells sorted from blood. Subset described: CD45RA-negative fraction. These receptors originate from a man between 18 and 29 years old in good health.

With respect to this clone: Distinct nucleotide sequences in the sample also encode this CDR3. J is TRBJ2-3 and V is TRBV10-1, with D perhaps matching TRBD1 (6 bases). The length of the CDR3 is 16 residues. V gave up 0 bases and J gave up 2 bases, with 12 bases separating them. CDR1 and CDR2 from the germline V gene are WNHNN and SYGVQD (reference sequence). CDR3 amino acids: CASSESRAGATDTQYF. The CDR3 DNA sequence: TGCGCCAGCAGTGAGTCCAGAGCAGGGGCCACAGATACGCAGTATTTT.

This chain joins TRBV11-2 and TRBJ2-1, with 9 bases lining up with TRBD2. V was clipped by 1 base and J by 3 bases; unmatched bases: 4. This CDR3 comprises 16 residues. In germline, CDR1 is SGHAT, CDR2 FQNNGV. CDR3 residues: CASSLASGAYYNEQFF. In DNA, the CDR3 is TGTGCCAGCAGCTTAGCTAGCGGGGCCTACTACAATGAGCAGTTCTTC.

This chain connects TRBV9 to TRBJ2-3; D is unclear. The CDR3 has 12 residues. V was pared by 4 bases and J by 5 bases, with 8 bases between. Germline loops: CDR1 SGDLS, CDR2 YYNGEE. CDR3 DNA: TGTGCCAGCAGCCATGTAGGAGATACGCAGTATTTT. Its translation is CASSHVGDTQYF.

The rearrangement uses TRBV6-1 and TRBJ2-7; 7 bases fit TRBD2. Germline CDR1 is MNHNS and CDR2 is SASEGT. The CDR3 is 15 amino acids. The trim removed 2 bases at V and 6 bases at J, leaving 10 bases unmatched. CDR3 protein: CASSEKGGGRAEQYF. The CDR3 bases are TGTGCCAGCAGTGAAAAGGGTGGAGGGAGGGCCGAGCAGTACTTC.

Comment on this clone: Other DNA sequences in this sample translate to the same CDR3. The genes are TRBV6-6 and TRBJ2-7; D not certain. The germline gives CDR1 MNHNY, CDR2 SVGAGI (reference sequence). The CDR3 consists of 13 residues. V was pared by 0 bases and J by 2 bases, with 5 bases between. CDR3 sequence reads: CASSYSSAYEQYF. CDR3 nucleotide sequence: TGTGCCAGCAGTTACTCGAGCGCCTACGAGCAGTACTTC.

The V and J genes are TRBV28 and TRBJ1-4; D not resolved. Germline-derived CDR1 and CDR2 are MDHEN and SYDVKM. The CDR3 contains 15 residues. V lost 1 base, J lost 3 bases, and 9 bases lay in between. CDR3 region: CASSLSTGANEKLFF. CDR3 nucleotides: TGTGCCAGCAGTTTATCGACGGGCGCTAATGAAAAACTGTTTTTT.

This clone was detected many times. The chain joins TRBV18 to TRBJ2-7; D possibly matches TRBD1 or TRBD2 (5 bases each). V lost 4 bases to trimming and J lost 6 bases, with 10 bases between them. CDR3 size: 12 residues. Germline V CDR1 and CDR2: KGHSH, LQKENI. CDR3 DNA: TGTGCCAGCTCACTGGGGGATACCGAGCAGTACTTC. As protein: CASSLGDTEQYF.

This chain uses TRBV6-6 with TRBJ2-7; no clear D. The CDR3 totals 12 residues. Trimming left V 8 bases short and J 0 bases short, with 8 bases between. Germline V CDR1 and CDR2: MNHNY, SVGAGI (reference sequence). This CDR3 is CASGRHSYEQYF. CDR3 sequence (DNA): TGTGCCAGCGGGCGGCACTCCTACGAGCAGTACTTC.

This clone was observed a handful of times. Other nucleotide sequences in the sample specify the same CDR3. The chain combines TRBV5-1 with TRBJ2-3; D remains unclear. With 0 bases removed from V and 1 base from J, the gap between germline ends came to 6 bases. Germline V gene lookup returns CDR1 SGHRS and CDR2 YFSETQ. The CDR3 length is 14 residues. For the CDR3, the DNA is TGCGCCAGCAGCTTGGGGACGGGCACAGATACGCAGTATTTT. Translating gives CASSLGTGTDTQYF.

This clone appeared once. The chain combines TRBV11-3 with TRBJ2-7, with TRBD1 matching over 11 bases. The CDR3 runs to 13 residues. Germline V gene sequence: CDR1 SGHNT, CDR2 YENEEA. With V trimmed by 5 bases and J by 6 bases, 3 bases remained unmatched. The CDR3 protein is CASSRDRGGEQYF. The CDR3 nucleotides read TGTGCCAGCAGCCGGGACAGGGGGGGCGAGCAGTACTTC.

This clone came up many times. The V call is TRBV19, the J call TRBJ2-1; D gene ambiguous. Looked up from germline, CDR1 is LNHDA and CDR2 is SQIVND (reference sequence). Trimming pared 3 bases from V and 9 bases from J, leaving 15 bases between. The CDR3 has 14 amino acids. The CDR3 DNA sequence: TGTGCCAGTAGTATCTTTGGGTCCGGTAGTGAGCAGTTCTTC. Amino acid sequence: CASSIFGSGSEQFF.

This clone was observed a few times. The chain has TRBV30 and TRBJ2-5; unclear D gene. The germline gives CDR1 GTSNPN, CDR2 SVGIG (reference sequence). The V gene lost 2 bases and the J gene lost 5 bases, with 15 bases spanning the gap. There are 14 residues in the CDR3. CDR3 nucleotide sequence: TGTGCCTGGAGTAAGGGCGGAGTGGGGGAGACCCAGTACTTC. Protein product: CAWSKGGVGETQYF.

This clone was observed once. This chain connects TRBV2 to TRBJ1-1, with 7 bases that match TRBD1. The germline gives CDR1 SNHLY, CDR2 FYNNEI. The CDR3 consists of 14 residues. The junction had 7 bases not matched to a gene; V was cut back by 5 bases and J by 4 bases. This CDR3 reads CASSPETGSTEAFF. CDR3 nucleotide sequence: TGTGCCAGCAGTCCGGAGACAGGGAGCACTGAAGCTTTCTTT.

The gene calls are TRBV4-1 and TRBJ2-2; D is unresolved. Trimming removed 0 bases from V and 6 bases from J, with 8 bases in between. The germline V gene has CDR1 MGHRA and CDR2 YSYEKL. The CDR3 runs 14 residues. In nucleotides, the CDR3 is TGCGCCAGCAGCCAAGACCTCGTCCCCGGGGAGCTGTTTTTT. This gives the protein CASSQDLVPGELFF.

This rearrangement joins TRBV18 to TRBJ1-1; D not resolved. Germline V gene lookup returns CDR1 KGHSH and CDR2 LQKENI. V shed 3 bases and J shed 0 bases, with 14 bases lying between them. The CDR3 extends over 16 amino acids. The CDR3 region is CASSPDGRQLNTEAFF. Here the CDR3 DNA reads TGTGCCAGCTCACCCGATGGCAGACAACTGAACACTGAAGCTTTCTTT.

The rearrangement uses TRBV6-5 and TRBJ1-5; TRBD1 is a possible D gene (5 bases). There are 15 residues in the CDR3. Per germline, CDR1 MNHEY and CDR2 SVGAGI. V lost 0 bases and J 9 bases, leaving 15 bases between the germline ends. CDR3 sequence reads: CASSYSWDRGLPQHF. In DNA, the CDR3 is TGTGCCAGCAGTTACTCTTGGGACCGGGGGTTGCCCCAGCATTTT.

This sequence joins TRBV10-3 and TRBJ2-7; 9 bases are shared with TRBD1. CDR3 length: 15 residues. V dropped 6 bases and J dropped 3; count of bases not matched to a gene: 9. Germline lookup yields CDR1 ENHRY and CDR2 SYGVKD. CDR3 sequence (DNA): TGTGCCATCAGCGGACCCGGACAGGGGTTCTACGAGCAGTACTTC. Its protein is CAISGPGQGFYEQYF.

The rearrangement uses TRBV30 and TRBJ1-5; D ambiguous. Germline V CDR1 and CDR2: GTSNPN, SVGIG (reference sequence). CDR3 length equals 11 residues. Trimming left V 2 bases short and J 3 bases short, with 2 bases between. Written as DNA, the CDR3 is TGTGCCTGGAGTCCCAATCAGCCCCAGCATTTT. Translation: CAWSPNQPQHF.

The chain combines TRBV13 with TRBJ2-7; D gene ambiguous. Germline V CDR1 and CDR2: PRHDT, FYEKMQ (reference sequence). The CDR3 is made up of 10 amino acids. V lost 7 bases to trimming and J lost 3 bases, with 4 bases between them. The CDR3 DNA reads as TGTGCCAGCACCAACTACGAGCAGTACTTC. Translation: CASTNYEQYF.

This clone was seen a single time. This chain links TRBV4-3 with TRBJ1-2; 8 bases are a match to TRBD1. This CDR3 has 16 amino acids. Trimming removed 1 base from V and 6 bases from J; junction bases left unmatched: 10. Germline V gives CDR1 LGHNA, CDR2 YSLEER. The CDR3 spells CASSQGITLDRDGYTF. Here the CDR3 DNA reads TGCGCCAGCAGCCAAGGAATTACTTTGGACAGGGATGGCTACACCTTC.

This sequence joins TRBV6-5 and TRBJ2-7; D ambiguous. V was clipped by 11 bases and J by 5 bases, with 13 bases between them. This CDR3 is 11 amino acids long. The germline V gene has CDR1 MNHEY and CDR2 SVGAGI. The CDR3 DNA reads as TGTGCCCTTTTTATCCTAGACGAGCAGTACTTC. Protein product: CALFILDEQYF.

The chain employs TRBV11-2 and TRBJ2-5; D is possibly TRBD1 (6 bases). The J call is in doubt because the DNA end fits TRBJ2-7 better. This CDR3 is 16 amino acids long. Germline V gene lookup returns CDR1 SGHAT and CDR2 FQNNGV. The DNA of the CDR3 is TGTGCCAGCAGCTTAGGTTCAGGGGCCAGCTCCTACGAGCAGTACTTC. Its protein product is CASSLGSGASSYEQYF.

The CDR3 loop is CASSLASGSYNEQFF. In nucleotides, the CDR3 is TGTGCCAGCAGTTTAGCTAGCGGGTCCTACAATGAGCAGTTCTTC. The J gene is TRBJ2-1, the V gene TRBV28, with 8 bases matching TRBD2. This CDR3 contains 15 residues. V was pared by 2 bases and J by 1 base, with 1 base of the junction left unmatched. The germline V gene has CDR1 MDHEN and CDR2 SYDVKM.

The rearrangement uses TRBV5-4 and TRBJ2-5, with D perhaps given as TRBD1 or TRBD2 (5 bases each). The V gene lost 0 bases and the J gene lost 4 bases, with 16 bases spanning the gap. Germline loops: CDR1 SGHNT, CDR2 YYREEE (reference sequence). CDR3 length: 16 amino acids. CDR3 loop: CASSLAISKRGETQYF. In DNA form, the CDR3 reads TGTGCCAGCAGCTTGGCCATCTCTAAGAGGGGAGAGACCCAGTACTTC.

The V and J genes are TRBV9 and TRBJ2-1; no clear D. The CDR3 covers 14 residues. In germline, CDR1 is SGDLS, CDR2 YYNGEE. Trimming left V 0 bases short and J 9 bases short, with 13 bases between. DNA of the CDR3: TGTGCCAGCAGCGTAGAATCCTGGGTAGGTGAGCAGTTCTTC. It translates to CASSVESWVGEQFF. The full variable domain, rest sourced from reference TRBV9 and TRBJ2-1, is DSGVTQTPKHLITATGQRVTLRCSPRSGDLSVYWYQQSLDQGLQFLIQYYNGEERAKGNILERFSAQQFPDLHSELNLSSLELGDSALYFCASSVESWVGEQFFGPGTRLTVL.

The V and J genes are TRBV6-6 and TRBJ1-2; a possible D gene is TRBD1 (5 bases). In germline, CDR1 is MNHNY, CDR2 SVGAGI (reference sequence). Deletions cut 4 bases from V and 4 bases from J, with 13 bases between. The CDR3 runs 14 residues. CDR3 amino acids: CASSSSGVPYGYTF. The CDR3 region has the DNA TGTGCCAGCAGTTCCTCGGGGGTCCCCTATGGCTACACCTTC.

The chain joins TRBV2 to TRBJ2-5; tentatively, D is TRBD1 (5 bases). Germline V CDR1 and CDR2: SNHLY, FYNNEI. This CDR3 region has 13 residues. With 6 bases removed from V and 4 bases from J, the gap between germline ends came to 12 bases. CDR3 bases: TGTGCCAGCAGCGTAATAGGGGCAGAGACCCAGTACTTC. Translation: CASSVIGAETQYF. Supplemented by reference TRBV2 and TRBJ2-5, the full variable domain reads EPEVTQTPSHQVTQMGQEVILRCVPISNHLYFYWYRQILGQKVEFLVSFYNNEISEKSEIFDDQFSVERPDGSNFTLKIRSTKLEDSAMYFCASSVIGAETQYFGPGTRLLVL.

A word on this clone: A much larger clone differs from this one at a single base, so this may be a read error. The same CDR3 arises from other DNA sequences in this sample as well. The chain uses TRBV5-1 and TRBJ1-2, with D possibly TRBD1 on 5 matching bases. The CDR3 extends over 13 amino acids. V was clipped by 5 bases and J by 6 bases, with 14 bases between them. The germline V gene has CDR1 SGHRS and CDR2 YFSETQ. This CDR3 reads CASRMGQGNGYTF. CDR3 nucleotide sequence: TGCGCCAGCAGAATGGGCCAGGGTAATGGCTACACCTTC.

This clone was detected a few times. This chain uses TRBV9 with TRBJ2-2; 7 bases fit TRBD2. The CDR3 spans 18 residues. V shed 4 bases and J 0 bases; nucleotides not matched to a gene: 12. Germline assignment: CDR1 SGDLS and CDR2 YYNGEE. CDR3 DNA sequence: TGTGCCAGCAGCCTGACCCAGGCGGGACTACCGAACACCGGGGAGCTGTTTTTT. It translates to CASSLTQAGLPNTGELFF.

This clone has ten or more counts. The chain joins TRBV27 to TRBJ1-1; 8 nucleotides line up with TRBD1. V dropped 0 bases and J dropped 5; count of bases not matched to a gene: 8. There are 16 residues in the CDR3. Germline CDR1 is MNHEY and CDR2 is SMNVEV (reference sequence). The DNA for the CDR3 is TGTGCCAGCAGTTTATCGAGTTCTCGACAGGGGACTGAAGCTTTCTTT. Protein product: CASSLSSSRQGTEAFF.